These 20 T cell receptor beta chains originate from one sample sequenced in a study of shared clonotypes between healthy human individuals (TCRdb year 2020). The library was produced with the immunoSEQ multiplex PCR assay. TCRdb provides this immuneACCESS table in a form limited to in-frame rearrangements. Some clones are lacking; in checked studies, under half of them reflect an unresolved V gene, and why the rest are absent is not known. The sample table contains about 2.1 million clones; only one count was recorded for 93% of them. The top ten clonotypes cover around 1.7% of the sample. CD8 naive samples were obtained by positive selection for CCR7 among CD45RO-negative cells, yielding a CD45RA+CCR7+ population from which TemRA cells were excluded. Material for sequencing was naive CD8+ T cells from PBMCs. The cell subset or site label, as the study defines it: CD45RA+CCR7+. These receptors were taken from a young man in good health. Some clones in this sample may be carry-over from other donors' samples.

V usage is TRBV7-9 and J usage is TRBJ2-7, with a possible D match to TRBD2 (6 bases). CDR1 is SEHNR, CDR2 FQNEAQ, per germline (reference sequence). This CDR3 contains 12 residues. V was cut by 3 bases and J by 9 bases, with 12 bases left in between. CDR3 bases: TGTGCCAGCAGCTTCGGGGGTACAGGGCAGTACTTC. Translating gives CASSFGGTGQYF.

The V and J genes are TRBV7-9 and TRBJ1-4, with TRBD1 matching 9 bases. Germline V lookup: CDR1 SEHNR, CDR2 FQNEAQ (reference sequence). V was pared by 2 bases and J by 8 bases, with 6 bases of the junction left unmatched. The CDR3 runs to 15 residues. The CDR3, as DNA: TGTGCCAGCAGCTTATTTTCGACAGGGGGAGAAAAACTGTTTTTT. It translates to CASSLFSTGGEKLFF.

Only one count was recorded for this clone. V gene TRBV2 combines with J gene TRBJ2-6, with D unresolved. This CDR3 comprises 16 residues. Between the trimmed V and J ends, which lost 5 bases and 2 bases, there was a span of 13 bases. CDR1 SNHLY and CDR2 FYNNEI come from the germline V gene. The chain's CDR3 is CASSPGSHTGANVLTF. CDR3 bases: TGTGCCAGCAGTCCCGGTAGCCACACTGGGGCCAACGTCCTGACTTTC.

The rearrangement uses TRBV28 and TRBJ2-1; TRBD2 agrees at 14 bases. Germline V gene lookup returns CDR1 MDHEN and CDR2 SYDVKM. CDR3 size: 17 residues. Trimming at V came to 5 bases and at J to 4 bases, leaving 7 bases not matched to a gene. CDR3 protein: CASSPTSGRDFYNEQFF. DNA of the CDR3: TGTGCCAGCAGTCCGACTAGCGGGAGGGACTTTTACAATGAGCAGTTCTTC.

The chain uses TRBV27 and TRBJ2-7, with 14 bases fitting TRBD2. This CDR3 is 14 amino acids long. The trim removed 6 bases at V and 5 bases at J, leaving 3 bases unmatched. Germline CDR1 is MNHEY and CDR2 is SMNVEV (reference sequence). Here the CDR3 DNA reads TGTGCCAGCAGGACTAGCGGGAGGGCCCACGAGCAGTACTTC. It is translated as CASRTSGRAHEQYF.

J is TRBJ2-2 and V is TRBV19; D might be TRBD2 (6 bases). The V end lost 5 bases, the J end lost 6 bases, and 16 bases lay between the germline ends. Germline assignment: CDR1 LNHDA and CDR2 SQIVND (reference sequence). CDR3 size: 15 residues. CDR3 sequence reads: CASSPIDGGPGELFF. CDR3 in DNA: TGTGCCAGTAGTCCAATTGACGGAGGGCCCGGGGAGCTGTTTTTT.

This rearrangement joins TRBV13 to TRBJ1-1; D possibly corresponds to TRBD1 (6 bases). The ends were cut back, 6 bases at V and 1 base at J, with 15 bases in the middle. The CDR3 spans 15 residues. CDR1 PRHDT and CDR2 FYEKMQ come from the germline V gene (reference sequence). The CDR3 DNA follows: TGTGCCAGCAGGAGTCTTTGGACAGCGAACACTGAAGCTTTCTTT. This translates into CASRSLWTANTEAFF.

This chain links TRBV9 with TRBJ2-7; D is uncertain. Trimming shortened V by 1 base and J by 4 bases, and 12 bases separated the two germline ends. The CDR3 consists of 14 residues. Germline-derived CDR1 and CDR2 are SGDLS and YYNGEE. The CDR3 sequence is CASSVLSSDYEQYF. CDR3 DNA: TGTGCCAGCAGCGTACTGAGTTCGGATTACGAGCAGTACTTC.

The chain couples TRBV4-3 to TRBJ2-7; D is uncertain. V was clipped by 0 bases and J by 6 bases, with 15 bases between them. This CDR3 is 15 amino acids long. Germline V lookup: CDR1 LGHNA, CDR2 YSLEER. CDR3: CASSQDWPGKGEQYF. CDR3 nucleotides: TGCGCCAGCAGCCAAGATTGGCCGGGCAAGGGCGAGCAGTACTTC.

J is TRBJ1-4 and V is TRBV28, with D possibly matching TRBD1 (5 bases). CDR1 and CDR2 from the germline V gene are MDHEN and SYDVKM. The CDR3 runs to 15 residues. V lost 2 bases, J lost 10 bases, and 17 bases lay in between. The CDR3 protein is CASSLRGITGGKLFF. The CDR3, as DNA: TGTGCCAGCAGTTTACGGGGGATCACGGGGGGAAAACTGTTTTTT.

The chain is built from TRBV5-1 and TRBJ2-7; no definite D call. The CDR3 has 12 amino acids. Trimming removed 3 bases from V and 5 bases from J, with 9 bases in between. Germline CDR1 reads SGHRS; CDR2 reads YFSETQ. The CDR3 region is CASSSLSHEQYF. The CDR3 DNA reads TGCGCCAGCAGCTCCCTATCCCACGAGCAGTACTTC.

The chain recombines TRBV28 with TRBJ2-3; TRBD1 is a possible D gene (5 bases). The V gene's germline CDR1 is MDHEN and CDR2 SYDVKM. The CDR3 loop spans 17 amino acids. Between the trimmed V and J ends, which lost 6 bases and 0 bases, there was a span of 19 bases. CDR3 nucleotides: TGTGCCAGCAGCCCTAACCCAGACAGTCCTAGCACAGATACGCAGTATTTT. This encodes CASSPNPDSPSTDTQYF.

The chain links TRBV19 to TRBJ2-7, with D possibly TRBD2 on 5 matching bases. Germline loops: CDR1 LNHDA, CDR2 SQIVND (reference sequence). The CDR3 consists of 15 residues. The germline V and J ends were trimmed by 1 base and 4 bases, with 14 bases remaining between them. This CDR3 reads CASSIGAGGEYEQYF. In DNA, the CDR3 is TGTGCCAGTAGTATAGGTGCGGGTGGAGAATACGAGCAGTACTTC.

The CDR3 loop is CASSHKASSGNTIYF. The CDR3 DNA is TGTGCCAGCAGTCATAAGGCAAGCTCTGGAAACACCATATATTTT. The rearrangement joins TRBV27 to TRBJ1-3, with no clear D. In germline, CDR1 is MNHEY, CDR2 SMNVEV (reference sequence). V dropped 5 bases and J dropped 0 bases, with 11 bases sitting between them. The CDR3 loop spans 15 amino acids.

The rearrangement links TRBV5-6 to TRBJ2-7; TRBD2 might be the D (5 bases). The ends were cut back, 2 bases at V and 1 base at J, with 13 bases in the middle. CDR3 size: 15 residues. Germline loops: CDR1 SGHDT, CDR2 YYEEEE. The CDR3 DNA reads TGTGCCAGCAGCTTACTCCGGGAAGCATCCTACGAGCAGTACTTC. It translates to CASSLLREASYEQYF.

DNA for the CDR3: TGCGCCAGCAGCCTTAGTACAGCCACCGGGGAGCTGTTTTTT. Translation: CASSLSTATGELFF. This chain links TRBV4-1 with TRBJ2-2; D not resolved. Deletions cut 4 bases from V and 4 bases from J, with 10 bases between. There are 14 residues in the CDR3. CDR1 and CDR2 (germline): MGHRA, YSYEKL.

With respect to this clone: Other DNA sequences within the sample encode an identical CDR3. V gene TRBV5-1 combines with J gene TRBJ2-7; D is perhaps TRBD2 (5 bases). V lost 0 bases and J 0 bases, leaving 10 bases between the germline ends. This CDR3 comprises 15 residues. Germline V lookup: CDR1 SGHRS, CDR2 YFSETQ. The CDR3 sequence: CASSLALAGSYEQYF. In DNA form, the CDR3 reads TGCGCCAGCAGCTTGGCGCTAGCTGGCTCCTACGAGCAGTACTTC.

The chain is built from TRBV27 and TRBJ2-1, with D possibly being TRBD1 (6 bases). This CDR3 comprises 14 residues. V was pared by 5 bases and J by 3 bases, with 11 bases between. CDR1 and CDR2 (germline): MNHEY, SMNVEV (reference sequence). CDR3 sequence (DNA): TGTGCCAGCAGTCCCCGACAGGACTACAATGAGCAGTTCTTC. Translation gives CASSPRQDYNEQFF.

Only a few counts were recorded for this clone. The chain links TRBV30 to TRBJ1-5; D perhaps matches TRBD1 (5 bases). Per germline, CDR1 GTSNPN and CDR2 SVGIG (reference sequence). With 2 bases removed from V and 6 bases from J, the gap between germline ends came to 8 bases. This CDR3 is built from 12 residues. The chain's CDR3 is CAWSRGSQPQHF. The DNA for the CDR3 is TGTGCCTGGAGTAGGGGAAGTCAGCCCCAGCATTTT. The full variable domain, with the rest looked up from reference TRBV30 and TRBJ1-5, is SQTIHQWPATLVQPVGSPLSLECTVEGTSNPNLYWYRQAAGRGLQLLFYSVGIGQISSEVPQNLSASRPQDRQFILSSKKLLLSDSGFYLCAWSRGSQPQHFGDGTRLSIL.

The rearrangement links TRBV5-6 to TRBJ2-5; weak D call: TRBD1 (8 bases). Germline V CDR1 and CDR2: SGHDT, YYEEEE. The CDR3 is 14 amino acids. V was shortened by 1 base and J by 4 bases, with 11 bases between the two germline ends. CDR3 amino acids: CASSLSGTGETQYF. Here the CDR3 DNA reads TGTGCCAGCAGCTTGAGCGGGACAGGAGAGACCCAGTACTTC.